This is a list of T cell receptor beta chains from one sample in a study of Ad26.COV2.S vaccination and SARS-CoV-2 variants. The protocol was immunoSEQ multiplex PCR, while the TCRdb copy is restricted to in-frame clones and leaves out a portion. The sample comprises around 370,000 clones, 85% of which are singletons, and roughly 3.3% rests with the top ten. Material: peripheral blood, obtained in a trial of Ad26.COV2.S vaccine versus placebo. The receptors derive from a person between 18 and 65 years old who received the Ad26.COV2.S COVID-19 vaccine or a placebo. CDR3s include the opening cysteine and the closing phenylalanine or tryptophan. A D gene is named only where the DNA matches it firmly. Size tells how often a clone was seen (once, few, many) or the class of an expanded clone, and some rows leave it out.

clone size: few
D gene: TRBD1
J gene: TRBJ1-4
V gene: TRBV5-1
CDR3 protein: CASSLEGTGEGEKLFF
CDR3 DNA: TGCGCCAGCAGCTTGGAAGGGACAGGGGAAGGGGAAAAACTGTTTTTT

clone size: few
D gene: NA
J gene: TRBJ2-1
V gene: TRBV5-1
CDR3 protein: CASNLDPTSSYNEQFF
CDR3 DNA: TGCGCCAGCAATTTGGACCCAACGAGCTCCTACAATGAGCAGTTCTTC

clone size: NA
D gene: TRBD1
J gene: TRBJ2-1
V gene: TRBV5-6
CDR3 protein: CASSPTVYGTGGFNEQFF
CDR3 DNA: TGTGCCAGCAGCCCCACGGTCTATGGGACAGGGGGGTTCAATGAGCAGTTCTTC

clone size: NA
D gene: NA
J gene: TRBJ2-2
V gene: TRBV9
CDR3 protein: CASSVDTTLTGELFF
CDR3 DNA: TGTGCCAGCAGCGTAGATACCACTCTCACCGGGGAGCTGTTTTTT

clone size: once
D gene: NA
J gene: TRBJ1-1
V gene: TRBV6-6
CDR3 protein: CASSRSTPWNTEAFF
CDR3 DNA: TGTGCCAGCAGCAGAAGTACACCGTGGAACACTGAAGCTTTCTTT

clone size: NA
D gene: NA
J gene: TRBJ2-7
V gene: TRBV6-5
CDR3 protein: CASSWGSRTYEQYF
CDR3 DNA: TGTGCCAGCAGCTGGGGGAGTAGGACCTACGAGCAGTACTTC

clone size: NA
D gene: TRBD2
J gene: TRBJ2-7
V gene: TRBV27
CDR3 protein: CASRSSAGGFEQYF
CDR3 DNA: TGTGCCAGCAGGAGTTCAGCGGGAGGGTTCGAGCAGTACTTC

clone size: NA
D gene: TRBD2
J gene: TRBJ2-7
V gene: TRBV28
CDR3 protein: CASSSGLAGKHEQYF
CDR3 DNA: TGTGCCAGCAGTTCCGGACTAGCGGGAAAACACGAGCAGTACTTC

clone size: NA
D gene: NA
J gene: TRBJ2-3
V gene: TRBV5-6
CDR3 protein: CASSLAVADRTDTQYF
CDR3 DNA: TGTGCCAGCAGCTTGGCAGTAGCGGACCGCACAGATACGCAGTATTTT

clone size: NA
D gene: NA
J gene: TRBJ1-3
V gene: TRBV4-1
CDR3 protein: CASSQEGGRGMASGNTIYF
CDR3 DNA: TGCGCCAGCAGCCAAGAAGGGGGGAGGGGTATGGCCTCTGGAAACACCATATATTTT

clone size: once
D gene: NA
J gene: TRBJ2-5
V gene: TRBV11-3
CDR3 protein: CASSLGAWEETQYF
CDR3 DNA: TGTGCCAGCAGCTTAGGCGCTTGGGAGGAGACCCAGTACTTC

clone size: NA
D gene: NA
J gene: TRBJ2-3
V gene: TRBV4-1
CDR3 protein: CASSQLWVSTDTQYF
CDR3 DNA: TGCGCCAGCAGCCAACTCTGGGTAAGCACAGATACGCAGTATTTT

clone size: NA
D gene: NA
J gene: TRBJ2-7
V gene: TRBV18
CDR3 protein: CASSPVSAGTTYEQYF
CDR3 DNA: TGTGCCAGCTCACCAGTTTCCGCCGGGACCACCTACGAGCAGTACTTC

clone size: NA
D gene: NA
J gene: TRBJ2-1
V gene: TRBV15
CDR3 protein: CATTRTASSYNEQFF
CDR3 DNA: TGTGCCACCACCCGGACTGCTAGCTCCTACAATGAGCAGTTCTTC

clone size: NA
D gene: NA
J gene: TRBJ2-7
V gene: TRBV4-3
CDR3 protein: CASSQVTGSYEQYF
CDR3 DNA: TGCGCCAGCAGCCAAGTGACAGGCTCCTACGAGCAGTACTTC

clone size: NA
D gene: NA
J gene: TRBJ1-5
V gene: TRBV4-1
CDR3 protein: CASSQGDTGNQPQHF
CDR3 DNA: TGCGCCAGCAGCCAAGGGGACACCGGCAATCAGCCCCAGCATTTT

clone size: NA
D gene: NA
J gene: TRBJ2-3
V gene: TRBV10-2
CDR3 protein: CASSRGASTDTQYF
CDR3 DNA: TGCGCCAGCAGTCGGGGGGCTTCGACAGATACGCAGTATTTT

clone size: NA
D gene: NA
J gene: TRBJ2-3
V gene: TRBV11-3
CDR3 protein: CASSPDPMGAGTDTQYF
CDR3 DNA: TGTGCCAGCAGCCCAGACCCAATGGGGGCGGGCACAGATACGCAGTATTTT